The text below deals with one T cell receptor beta chain. This specimen belongs to a study of T cells in Graves' hyperthyroidism and ophthalmopathy. This CDR3 comprises 18 residues. The junction had 8 bases not matched to a gene; V was cut back by 6 bases and J by 0 bases. Germline V gives CDR1 MNHEY, CDR2 SVGEGT. The source material, RNA transcripts, was used to amplify TCR beta CDR3 regions. The HTBI primer set was used in a first-round RT-PCR of the TCR CDR3. MiXCR, run by TCRdb on the multiplex PCR reads, gives a single entry per CDR3 protein. The sample contains more than 450,000 distinct CDR3 sequences, roughly 21% of which appear only once.

Material: blood. The TCR was taken from a man aged 35 to 55 with Graves' ophthalmopathy. This chain connects TRBV6-2 or TRBV6-3 to TRBJ2-1; 13 bases are a match to TRBD2. The CDR3 DNA is TGTGCCAGCAGACCCCCGGGACTAGCGGGGAGCTCCTACAATGAGCAGTTCTTC. Translated: CASRPPGLAGSSYNEQFF.